This T cell receptor beta chain was documented in a study of blood T cells in healthy people across ages. Points from the study as a whole: Using unsorted PBMCs precluded a conclusive naive versus antigen-experienced comparison.

This clonotype was detected a few times. As yet, its antigen is unknown. Primers used in a second PCR of about 6 to 11 cycles were a sample-barcoded 5' primer and a J-beta primer mix. TCRdb processed the 5' RACE reads anew with MiXCR; each CDR3 protein has one entry. The sample records approximately 780,000 distinct CDR3 sequences, about a quarter being singletons. These same records also appear under a second study, on T cells of mothers and their children.

This receptor was taken from a boy aged 10-17 years in good health. Sample: blood.

The CDR3 DNA sequence: TGCGCCAGCAGCTTGCGGTCGCGGGGGGGCCCACAAGAGACCCAGTACTTC. It specifies CASSLRSRGGPQETQYF. The rearrangement joins TRBV5-1 to TRBJ2-5, with 9 nucleotides matching TRBD2. With 1 base clipped from V and 2 bases from J, the junction kept 9 bases outside the gene matches. Germline V CDR1 and CDR2: SGHRS, YFSETQ. The CDR3 consists of 17 residues. Drawing the rest from reference TRBV5-1 and TRBJ2-5, the complete variable domain is KAGVTQTPRYLIKTRGQQVTLSCSPISGHRSVSWYQQTPGQGLQFLFEYFSETQRNKGNFPGRFSGRQFSNSRSEMNVSTLELGDSALYLCASSLRSRGGPQETQYFGPGTRLLVL.